These T cell receptor beta chains were read from a single sample in a study of cytomegalovirus exposure and HLA in healthy donors. Profiling relied on immunoSEQ multiplex PCR, and the TCRdb table lists in-frame clones only, not all of them. The repertoire has some 290,000 clones, approximately 85% of them found once; the top ten carry around 0.96%. The sequenced material came from PBMCs. The receptor set was obtained from a man younger than 40 in good health and CMV-seronegative. CDR3s include the opening cysteine and the closing phenylalanine or tryptophan. D genes are given only for firm matches. Clone size is not always given. Where it is, it says once, few, many or a class for expanded clones.

-	TRBV6-5	-	TRBJ2-7	CASSYSGGDYEQYF	TGTGCCAGCAGTTACTCTGGGGGCGACTACGAGCAGTACTTC
-	TRBV10-2	-	TRBJ2-1	CASGSRRDEQFF	TGCGCCAGCGGGTCCAGGAGGGATGAGCAGTTCTTC
-	TRBV6-6	TRBD1	TRBJ1-5	CASRTGQGPLNQPQHF	TGTGCCAGCAGAACGGGACAGGGCCCTCTTAATCAGCCCCAGCATTTT
-	TRBV27	TRBD1	TRBJ2-7	CASQKDRGSYEQYF	TGTGCCAGCCAAAAGGACAGGGGGAGCTACGAGCAGTACTTC
-	TRBV19	-	TRBJ2-2	CASSLGGGTTGELFF	TGTGCCAGTAGTCTGGGAGGGGGAACTACCGGGGAGCTGTTTTTT
few	TRBV25-1	TRBD1	TRBJ2-7	CASSGTGTGTHEQYF	TGTGCCAGCAGTGGGACCGGGACAGGTACCCACGAGCAGTACTTC
-	TRBV6-1	-	TRBJ1-6	CASSEEFAVRTINSPLHF	TGTGCCAGCAGTGAAGAGTTTGCGGTCAGAACGATTAATTCACCCCTCCACTTT
-	TRBV19	-	TRBJ1-5	CASSIEDTNQPQHF	TGTGCCAGTAGTATAGAGGACACCAATCAGCCCCAGCATTTT
once	TRBV4-2	-	TRBJ2-7	CASSQDPGTYEQYF	TGTGCCAGCAGCCAAGATCCAGGGACCTACGAGCAGTACTTC
-	TRBV7-2	TRBD1	TRBJ1-5	CASSPRTGGNQPQHF	TGTGCCAGCAGCCCTCGGACAGGGGGCAATCAGCCCCAGCATTTT
-	TRBV10-3	TRBD2	TRBJ2-1	CAISPTSGGPNEQFF	TGTGCCATCAGTCCAACTAGCGGGGGGCCGAATGAGCAGTTCTTC
few	TRBV7-2	-	TRBJ1-2	CASSQRMGIYGYTF	TGTGCCAGCAGCCAACGAATGGGCATTTATGGCTACACCTTC
-	TRBV18	TRBD1	TRBJ2-7	CASSPDDRAGEQYF	TGTGCCAGCTCACCTGATGACAGGGCGGGCGAGCAGTACTTC
-	TRBV7-2	-	TRBJ2-6	CASSLDRVGSGANVLTF	TGTGCCAGCAGCTTAGACAGGGTAGGGTCTGGGGCCAACGTCCTGACTTTC
once	TRBV18	-	TRBJ2-5	CASSPNQETQYF	TGTGCCAGCTCACCCAACCAAGAGACCCAGTACTTC